The next 15 T cell receptor beta chains were all read from a single sample in a study of T cells in Graves' hyperthyroidism and ophthalmopathy. The investigators amplified TCR beta CDR3 regions from RNA transcripts. The HTBI primer set drove a first-round RT-PCR of the TCR CDR3. TCRdb ran MiXCR on the multiplex PCR reads and lists one entry per CDR3 protein. The sample consists of fewer than 500,000 distinct CDR3 sequences, roughly 15% of them appearing once. The sequencing sample was made of blood. These receptors all come from a woman in her 30s with Graves' ophthalmopathy.

This clonotype was counted ten times or more. The chain recombines TRBV7-9 with TRBJ2-3, with D perhaps TRBD2 (5 bases). The germline V gene has CDR1 SEHNR and CDR2 FQNEAQ (reference sequence). This CDR3 has 14 amino acids. Trimming removed 10 bases from V and 2 bases from J, with 16 bases in between. The CDR3 loop reads CAIELDWNTDTQYF. The CDR3 DNA is TGTGCCATCGAACTAGATTGGAACACAGATACGCAGTATTTT. The full variable domain, in which reference TRBV7-9 and TRBJ2-3 provide the parts outside the CDR3, is DTGVSQNPRHKITKRGQNVTFRCDPISEHNRLYWYRQTLGQGPEFLTYFQNEAQLEKSRLLSDRFSAERPKGSFSTLEIQRTEQGDSAMYLCAIELDWNTDTQYFGPGTRLTVL.

This chain uses TRBV15 with TRBJ2-2; D gene uncertain. The V end was cut by 0 bases, the J end by 4 bases, with 15 bases between. The CDR3 is 17 residues long. The germline V gene has CDR1 LNHNV and CDR2 YYDKDF (reference sequence). In DNA, the CDR3 is TGTGCCACCAGCAGAGATGTATTCCTACGGCCCACCGGGGAGCTGTTTTTT. Its protein product is CATSRDVFLRPTGELFF.

The chain uses TRBV7-2 and TRBJ2-7; D tentatively reads TRBD1 or TRBD2 (6 bases each). The CDR3 spans 17 residues. The ends were cut back, 5 bases at V and 0 bases at J, with 20 bases in the middle. CDR1 and CDR2 (germline): SGHTA, FQGNSA. The CDR3 here is CASSNLLGGGSSYEQYF. CDR3 nucleotide sequence: TGTGCCAGCAGCAACCTTCTCGGGGGCGGAAGCTCCTACGAGCAGTACTTC.

There are many counts of this clonotype. The gene calls are TRBV18 and TRBJ2-1; TRBD1 matches 11 bases. The V gene end was trimmed by 0 bases and the J gene end by 9 bases; junction bases not matched to a gene: 1. Germline V gene data show CDR1 as KGHSH and CDR2 as LQKENI. The CDR3 runs to 14 residues. The CDR3 reads CASSPPDRGPEQFF. CDR3 DNA sequence: TGTGCCAGCTCACCACCGGACAGGGGGCCTGAGCAGTTCTTC. Full variable domain (rest looked up from reference TRBV18 and TRBJ2-1): NAGVMQNPRHLVRRRGQEARLRCSPMKGHSHVYWYRQLPEEGLKFMVYLQKENIIDESGMPKERFSAEFPKEGPSILRIQQVVRGDSAAYFCASSPPDRGPEQFFGPGTRLTVL.

The sample holds many counts of this clonotype. This chain uses TRBV18 with TRBJ2-7; TRBD1 agrees at 9 bases. The CDR3 is 16 residues long. CDR1 is KGHSH, CDR2 LQKENI, per germline. V was pared by 5 bases and J by 1 base, with 9 bases of the junction left unmatched. The CDR3 DNA reads as TGTGCCAGCTCATATAAGACAGGGGGTCAATCCTACGAGCAGTACTTC. This gives the protein CASSYKTGGQSYEQYF. Full variable domain (outside the CDR3, taken from reference TRBV18 and TRBJ2-7): NAGVMQNPRHLVRRRGQEARLRCSPMKGHSHVYWYRQLPEEGLKFMVYLQKENIIDESGMPKERFSAEFPKEGPSILRIQQVVRGDSAAYFCASSYKTGGQSYEQYFGPGTRLTVT.

There are a few counts of this clonotype. The chain has TRBV5-1 and TRBJ1-2; tentatively, D is TRBD1 (6 bases). In germline, CDR1 is SGHRS, CDR2 YFSETQ. This CDR3 comprises 14 residues. Trimming stripped 3 bases from V and 7 bases from J, with 16 bases between. This CDR3 reads CASSWGGPGSGYTF. The CDR3 bases are TGCGCCAGCAGCTGGGGGGGGCCCGGGTCTGGCTACACCTTC. The variable domain in full, completed from reference TRBV5-1 and TRBJ1-2, reads KAGVTQTPRYLIKTRGQQVTLSCSPISGHRSVSWYQQTPGQGLQFLFEYFSETQRNKGNFPGRFSGRQFSNSRSEMNVSTLELGDSALYLCASSWGGPGSGYTFGSGTRLTVV.

This clonotype was picked up a small number of times. V and J are TRBV2 and TRBJ2-2; D gene ambiguous. From germline, CDR1 is SNHLY and CDR2 FYNNEI. The germline V and J ends were trimmed by 6 bases and 8 bases, with 10 bases remaining between them. The CDR3 contains 12 residues. CDR3 DNA sequence: TGTGCCAGCAGGGAGTCAAGTGGGGAGCTGTTTTTT. Translated, it gives CASRESSGELFF.

In its sample, this clonotype was seen many times. The chain couples TRBV11-3 to TRBJ2-7; unclear D gene. V lost 4 bases, J lost 5 bases, and 6 bases lay in between. The germline gives CDR1 SGHNT, CDR2 YENEEA. This CDR3 is built from 11 residues. Written as DNA, the CDR3 is TGTGCCAGCAGCTCCGTGGACGAGCAGTACTTC. It codes for CASSSVDEQYF.

This clonotype was recorded at least ten times. CDR3 nucleotides: TGTGCCAGCAGCACAAGACAGGGATCTTCAACTAATGAAAAACTGTTTTTT. Translated: CASSTRQGSSTNEKLFF. J is TRBJ1-4 and V is TRBV5-6, with TRBD1 identical over 7 bases. Germline V gene data show CDR1 as SGHDT and CDR2 as YYEEEE. V dropped 4 bases and J dropped 0; count of bases not matched to a gene: 9. This CDR3 contains 17 residues. The variable domain in full, with the rest retrieved from reference TRBV5-6 and TRBJ1-4, is DAGVTQSPTHLIKTRGQQVTLRCSPKSGHDTVSWYQQALGQGPQFIFQYYEEEERQRGNFPDRFSGHQFPNYSSELNVNALLLGDSALYLCASSTRQGSSTNEKLFFGSGTQLSVL.

This clonotype was detected many times. V gene TRBV5-8 combines with J gene TRBJ2-1; weak D call: TRBD1 (5 bases). This CDR3 comprises 15 residues. The V gene's germline CDR1 is SGHTS and CDR2 YDEGEE. Between the trimmed V and J ends, which lost 7 bases and 4 bases, there was a span of 18 bases. CDR3 loop: CASARGWGRYNEQFF. For the CDR3, the DNA is TGTGCCAGCGCCCGTGGGTGGGGCAGATACAATGAGCAGTTCTTC. The whole variable domain, remainder taken from reference TRBV5-8 and TRBJ2-1, is EAGVTQSPTHLIKTRGQQATLRCSPISGHTSVYWYQQALGLGLQFLLWYDEGEERNRGNFPPRFSGRQFPNYSSELNVNALELEDSALYLCASARGWGRYNEQFFGPGTRLTVL.

This clonotype showed up many times. This chain links TRBV13 with TRBJ1-3, with D tentatively TRBD1 (5 bases). Trimming took off 11 bases at V and 4 bases at J, with 21 bases between the two ends. This CDR3 has 15 amino acids. Germline-derived CDR1 and CDR2 are PRHDT and FYEKMQ (reference sequence). As DNA, the CDR3 is TGTGCCTCCTCGACGGGGGGAAGATCCGGAAACACCATATATTTT. Its protein is CASSTGGRSGNTIYF. Complete variable domain (other parts from reference TRBV13 and TRBJ1-3): AAGVIQSPRHLIKEKRETATLKCYPIPRHDTVYWYQQGPGQDPQFLISFYEKMQSDKGSIPDRFSAQQFSDYHSELNMSSLELGDSALYFCASSTGGRSGNTIYFGEGSWLTVV.

The chain joins TRBV6-1 to TRBJ1-2, with 7 bases lining up with TRBD1. The V segment lost 7 bases and the J segment 2 bases; nucleotides outside the gene matches: 4. The CDR3 covers 13 residues. The germline V gene has CDR1 MNHNS and CDR2 SASEGT. Here the CDR3 reads CASKTGDNYGYTF. CDR3 nucleotides: TGTGCCAGCAAAACAGGGGACAACTATGGCTACACCTTC.

This rearrangement joins TRBV14 to TRBJ2-7, with 10 positions matching TRBD1. Germline V CDR1 and CDR2: SGHDN, FVKESK. Losses at the gene ends were 1 base for V and 0 bases for J; bases not matched to a gene: 3. The CDR3 extends over 16 amino acids. CDR3 coding DNA: TGTGCCAGCAGCCAAGGACAGGGGGCTATCTCCTACGAGCAGTACTTC. Amino acid sequence: CASSQGQGAISYEQYF.

The chain combines TRBV29-1 with TRBJ2-4, with 9 bases aligning to TRBD2. This CDR3 contains 20 residues. CDR1 and CDR2 from the germline V gene are SQVTM and ANQGSEA. V lost 4 bases, J lost 1 base, and 20 bases stayed unmatched. The CDR3: CSVGDLPGLAHLVAKNIQYF. The CDR3, as DNA: TGCAGCGTTGGAGATTTACCGGGACTAGCTCACCTTGTGGCCAAAAACATTCAGTACTTC.

This clonotype came up a few times. This chain connects TRBV30 to TRBJ2-2; 7 bases are shared with TRBD1. The V gene's germline CDR1 is GTSNPN and CDR2 SVGIG (reference sequence). This CDR3 comprises 16 residues. The V gene end was trimmed by 3 bases and the J gene end by 4 bases; junction bases not matched to a gene: 11. The CDR3 region is CAWRPTRQGATGELFF. CDR3 bases: TGTGCCTGGAGGCCAACCCGACAGGGAGCCACCGGGGAGCTGTTTTTT.